The 9 T cell receptor beta chains reported below all come from one sample, sequenced in a study of technical replicates of blood from a few donors. Assay used: immunoSEQ multiplex PCR; TCRdb lists only in-frame clones, some missing. The sample yields about 70,000 clones, roughly 94% seen once. Sequenced input: T cells isolated from PBMCs. The source is a human donor in good health.

The chain is built from TRBV4-1 and TRBJ2-5; D uncertain. The CDR3 runs 13 residues. Trimming removed 1 base from V and 5 bases from J, with 8 bases in between. Germline V gives CDR1 MGHRA, CDR2 YSYEKL. This CDR3 reads CASSQGPLETQYF. CDR3 nucleotides: TGCGCCAGCAGCCAAGGTCCTCTGGAGACCCAGTACTTC.

The rearrangement links TRBV29-1 to TRBJ2-1; tentative D call: TRBD2 (5 bases). The CDR3 runs to 14 residues. Germline lookup yields CDR1 SQVTM and CDR2 ANQGSEA. Trimming pared 6 bases from V and 4 bases from J, leaving 16 bases between. CDR3 bases: TGCAGCGTCCAAGGGTGGGAGAAGTACAATGAGCAGTTCTTC. This encodes CSVQGWEKYNEQFF.

V is TRBV7-2 and J is TRBJ1-4, with 7 bases identical to TRBD1. Trimming took 3 bases from V and 8 from J; bases not matched to a gene: 6. The germline V gene has CDR1 SGHTA and CDR2 FQGNSA. This CDR3 has 14 residues. The CDR3 is CASSLRQGSEKLFF. For the CDR3, the DNA is TGTGCCAGCAGCTTGAGACAGGGTAGCGAAAAACTGTTTTTT.

The V call is TRBV29-1, the J call TRBJ2-7, with TRBD2 matching 13 bases. CDR1 is SQVTM, CDR2 ANQGSEA, per germline. V lost 7 bases to trimming and J lost 4 bases; unmatched junction nucleotides: 7. There are 14 residues in the CDR3. CDR3 DNA sequence: TGCAGCGCAGGACTAGCGGGAGCTGCATACGAGCAGTACTTC. Translating gives CSAGLAGAAYEQYF.

The chain combines TRBV2 with TRBJ1-2; 8 bases agree with TRBD1. The CDR3 covers 14 residues. The V gene's germline CDR1 is SNHLY and CDR2 FYNNEI. V lost 6 bases, J lost 5 bases, and 8 bases stayed unmatched. The CDR3 loop reads CASRAGTGTYGYTF. In DNA, the CDR3 is TGTGCCAGCAGGGCCGGGACAGGCACATATGGCTACACCTTC.

The chain links TRBV27 to TRBJ2-5; 12 nucleotides align to TRBD2. The junction had 13 bases not matched to a gene; V was cut back by 7 bases and J by 4 bases. Germline CDR1 MNHEY, CDR2 SMNVEV (reference sequence). The CDR3 is 17 amino acids. The DNA of the CDR3 is TGTGCCAGCATGGGCGGGACTAGCGGGTTTTTAGGAGAGACCCAGTACTTC. Translated: CASMGGTSGFLGETQYF.

The gene calls are TRBV7-3 and TRBJ2-2, with 7 nucleotides matching TRBD1. This CDR3 spans 14 amino acids. Trimming at V came to 6 bases and at J to 3 bases, leaving 4 bases not matched to a gene. Germline assignment: CDR1 SGHTA and CDR2 FQGTGA. CDR3 sequence: CASRVQGDTGELFF. CDR3 in DNA: TGTGCCAGCAGGGTTCAGGGGGACACCGGGGAGCTGTTTTTT.

This clone has a single count. This rearrangement joins TRBV28 to TRBJ1-1; weak D call: TRBD1 (6 bases). Looked up from germline, CDR1 is MDHEN and CDR2 is SYDVKM. V lost 3 bases to trimming and J lost 8 bases, with 10 bases between them. CDR3 length: 12 residues. The chain's CDR3 is CASSFGQLEAFF. CDR3 DNA sequence: TGTGCCAGCAGTTTCGGACAGCTCGAAGCTTTCTTT.

V is TRBV6-1 and J is TRBJ1-1; D is possibly TRBD1 (6 bases). This CDR3 has 16 amino acids. V was shortened by 1 base and J by 3 bases, with 15 bases between the two germline ends. The germline V gene encodes CDR1 MNHNS and CDR2 SASEGT. The CDR3 coding sequence is TGTGCCAGCAGTGAAGTGCGGGGGGCCGGGGACACTGAAGCTTTCTTT. Translated: CASSEVRGAGDTEAFF.